These T cell receptor beta chains were read from a single sample in a study of shared clonotypes between healthy human individuals. Clones were read by immunoSEQ multiplex PCR, and TCRdb kept only the in-frame ones, dropping some. Seen here are about 1 million clones, more than 65% observed once, and the top ten hold around 1.4%. Sequencing was done on a sample of memory CD4+ T cells sorted from blood. The source is a young man in good health. Both conserved end residues are part of each CDR3. The D gene is left open where the match is weak. The size field is filled for only some rows; it gives once, few, many or a size class.

V gene: TRBV19
D gene: TRBD2
J gene: TRBJ2-3
clone size: once
CDR3 protein: CASSSLAGSTDTQYF
CDR3 DNA: TGTGCCAGTAGTTCACTAGCGGGAAGCACAGATACGCAGTATTTT

V gene: TRBV19
D gene: TRBD1
J gene: TRBJ1-1
clone size: -
CDR3 protein: CASSIGVRGPMNTEAFF
CDR3 DNA: TGTGCCAGTAGTATCGGCGTCAGGGGGCCCATGAACACTGAAGCTTTCTTT

V gene: TRBV19
D gene: -
J gene: TRBJ2-1
clone size: -
CDR3 protein: CASRPRNFGSNEQFF
CDR3 DNA: TGTGCCAGTAGACCCAGGAATTTCGGTAGCAATGAGCAGTTCTTC

V gene: TRBV5-1
D gene: TRBD1
J gene: TRBJ2-3
clone size: -
CDR3 protein: CASSNGQGITDTQYF
CDR3 DNA: TGCGCCAGCAGCAACGGACAGGGCATCACAGATACGCAGTATTTT

V gene: TRBV29-1
D gene: -
J gene: TRBJ2-5
clone size: -
CDR3 protein: CSVTRGWSQETQYF
CDR3 DNA: TGCAGCGTTACCCGGGGCTGGTCCCAAGAGACCCAGTACTTC

V gene: TRBV5-1
D gene: -
J gene: TRBJ2-5
clone size: -
CDR3 protein: CASSFRQGGGETQYF
CDR3 DNA: TGCGCCAGCAGCTTCAGGCAGGGAGGAGGGGAGACCCAGTACTTC

V gene: TRBV6-1
D gene: TRBD1
J gene: TRBJ1-6
clone size: once
CDR3 protein: CASSEFRTGPVPLHF
CDR3 DNA: TGTGCCAGCAGTGAATTCCGGACAGGCCCCGTGCCCCTCCACTTT

V gene: TRBV7-2
D gene: -
J gene: TRBJ2-7
clone size: once
CDR3 protein: CASSSRQGLKNF
CDR3 DNA: TGTGCCAGCAGCTCTAGACAGGGACTGAAAAACTTC

V gene: TRBV28
D gene: TRBD1
J gene: TRBJ1-5
clone size: -
CDR3 protein: CASTTRQGWKQPQHF
CDR3 DNA: TGTGCCAGCACCACCAGACAGGGGTGGAAGCAGCCCCAGCATTTT

V gene: TRBV5-1
D gene: -
J gene: TRBJ1-1
clone size: -
CDR3 protein: CASSLTTIRGNTEAFF
CDR3 DNA: TGCGCCAGCAGCTTGACCACCATTCGGGGGAACACTGAAGCTTTCTTT

V gene: TRBV7-9
D gene: -
J gene: TRBJ1-3
clone size: -
CDR3 protein: CASSGNTIYF
CDR3 DNA: TGCGCAAGCTCTGGAAACACCATATATTTT

V gene: TRBV28
D gene: -
J gene: TRBJ1-2
clone size: few
CDR3 protein: CASSLNYGYTF
CDR3 DNA: TGTGCCAGCAGTCTAAACTATGGCTACACCTTC

V gene: TRBV19
D gene: -
J gene: TRBJ2-5
clone size: -
CDR3 protein: CASATRGQETQYF
CDR3 DNA: TGTGCCAGCGCGACTCGTGGACAAGAGACCCAGTACTTC

V gene: TRBV6-1
D gene: -
J gene: TRBJ1-5
clone size: few
CDR3 protein: CASRTDSNQPQHF
CDR3 DNA: TGTGCCAGCAGGACTGATAGCAATCAGCCCCAGCATTTT

V gene: TRBV18
D gene: -
J gene: TRBJ1-5
clone size: -
CDR3 protein: CASSTNSVYSNQPQHF
CDR3 DNA: TGTGCCAGCTCTACGAATAGTGTTTATAGCAATCAGCCCCAGCATTTT

V gene: TRBV12-5
D gene: -
J gene: TRBJ2-6
clone size: -
CDR3 protein: CASGGTDAGQSRANVLTF
CDR3 DNA: TGTGCTAGTGGTGGTACAGATGCAGGACAAAGTCGGGCCAACGTCCTGACTTTC

V gene: TRBV2
D gene: TRBD2
J gene: TRBJ2-1
clone size: -
CDR3 protein: CASSAGLAASYNEQFF
CDR3 DNA: TGTGCCAGCAGCGCAGGACTAGCGGCTTCCTACAATGAGCAGTTCTTC

V gene: TRBV7-2
D gene: TRBD2
J gene: TRBJ2-7
clone size: -
CDR3 protein: CASSRTSGSYEQYF
CDR3 DNA: TGTGCCAGCAGCAGGACTAGCGGGAGCTACGAGCAGTACTTC

V gene: TRBV5-6
D gene: -
J gene: TRBJ1-6
clone size: -
CDR3 protein: CASSLATGQPRSPLHF
CDR3 DNA: TGTGCCAGCAGCTTGGCCACAGGGCAACCGCGTTCACCCCTCCACTTT

V gene: TRBV2
D gene: -
J gene: TRBJ1-2
clone size: -
CDR3 protein: CASSEFTHRDANYGYTF
CDR3 DNA: TGTGCCAGCAGTGAATTCACCCACAGAGACGCTAACTATGGCTACACCTTC

V gene: TRBV7-2
D gene: -
J gene: TRBJ2-5
clone size: -
CDR3 protein: CASSLGEVETQYF
CDR3 DNA: TGTGCCAGCAGCTTAGGTGAGGTGGAGACCCAGTACTTC

V gene: TRBV5-6
D gene: -
J gene: TRBJ2-3
clone size: -
CDR3 protein: CARTARGAGADTQYF
CDR3 DNA: TGTGCCAGGACAGCCCGGGGGGCTGGGGCAGATACGCAGTATTTT

V gene: TRBV6-1
D gene: -
J gene: TRBJ2-7
clone size: -
CDR3 protein: CASRFRKQGAYEQYF
CDR3 DNA: TGTGCCAGCAGGTTTCGGAAACAGGGCGCCTACGAGCAGTACTTC

V gene: TRBV4-1
D gene: -
J gene: TRBJ1-4
clone size: many
CDR3 protein: CASSQEDRTNEKLFF
CDR3 DNA: TGCGCCAGCAGCCAAGAGGACAGAACTAATGAAAAACTGTTTTTT

V gene: TRBV5-1
D gene: -
J gene: TRBJ1-6
clone size: -
CDR3 protein: CASTYDGQTATPLHF
CDR3 DNA: TGCGCCAGCACCTACGATGGACAGACGGCCACACCCCTCCACTTT

V gene: TRBV6-1
D gene: -
J gene: TRBJ2-7
clone size: -
CDR3 protein: CASSDYEPGRYEQYF
CDR3 DNA: TGTGCCAGCAGTGATTACGAACCTGGCCGATACGAGCAGTACTTC

V gene: TRBV28
D gene: -
J gene: TRBJ2-7
clone size: few
CDR3 protein: CASSLTRYEQYF
CDR3 DNA: TGTGCCAGCAGCCTTACACGCTACGAGCAGTACTTC

V gene: TRBV5-1
D gene: TRBD2
J gene: TRBJ2-3
clone size: -
CDR3 protein: CASSIQSGGGTDTQYF
CDR3 DNA: TGCGCCAGCAGCATCCAGAGCGGGGGGGGCACAGATACGCAGTATTTT

V gene: TRBV6-1
D gene: -
J gene: TRBJ1-1
clone size: few
CDR3 protein: CASIADRYTEAFF
CDR3 DNA: TGTGCCAGCATCGCTGACCGCTACACTGAAGCTTTCTTT

V gene: TRBV5-1
D gene: -
J gene: TRBJ2-3
clone size: -
CDR3 protein: CASGLDSFPSTDTQYF
CDR3 DNA: TGCGCCAGCGGTTTGGACAGCTTTCCTTCAACAGATACGCAGTATTTT

V gene: TRBV6-1
D gene: -
J gene: TRBJ2-6
clone size: once
CDR3 protein: CASTPDGAGANVLTF
CDR3 DNA: TGTGCCAGCACCCCGGACGGGGCTGGGGCCAACGTCCTGACTTTC

V gene: TRBV2
D gene: TRBD1
J gene: TRBJ2-1
clone size: many
CDR3 protein: CASKLRTGGPYNEQFF
CDR3 DNA: TGTGCCAGCAAATTAAGGACAGGGGGCCCCTACAATGAGCAGTTCTTC

V gene: TRBV4-1
D gene: -
J gene: TRBJ2-5
clone size: -
CDR3 protein: CASSQGTPAAQETQYF
CDR3 DNA: TGCGCCAGCAGCCAAGGGACTCCTGCAGCCCAAGAGACCCAGTACTTC

V gene: TRBV2
D gene: -
J gene: TRBJ1-5
clone size: few
CDR3 protein: CASSEWTSSNQPQHF
CDR3 DNA: TGTGCCAGCAGTGAGTGGACAAGTAGCAATCAGCCCCAGCATTTT

V gene: TRBV6-1
D gene: -
J gene: TRBJ2-7
clone size: few
CDR3 protein: CASSQAYEQYF
CDR3 DNA: TGTGCCAGCAGTCAAGCCTACGAGCAGTACTTC

V gene: TRBV18
D gene: -
J gene: TRBJ1-3
clone size: -
CDR3 protein: CASSEGVAGNTIYF
CDR3 DNA: TGTGCCAGCTCTGAGGGGGTTGCTGGAAACACCATATATTTT